Below are 17 T cell receptor beta chains sequenced from a single sample in a study of T cells after yellow fever vaccination. TCRdb called the 5' RACE reads again in MiXCR, with one record for every CDR3 protein. This table holds 510,000 or so distinct CDR3 sequences, around 21% found once. Sequencing was performed on PBMCs, taken 15 days after the yellow fever booster vaccination. The receptor source for this set is a man younger than 40 who received the YFV17D yellow fever vaccine.

This chain joins TRBV5-1 and TRBJ2-7, with 12 bases aligning to TRBD1. Germline trimming cut 3 bases from V and 5 bases from J; bases unmatched to any gene: 3. CDR1 and CDR2 (germline): SGHRS, YFSETQ. The CDR3 spans 14 residues. The CDR3 bases are TGCGCCAGCAGCTGGGGGACAGGGGGCGACGAGCAGTACTTC. Encoded protein: CASSWGTGGDEQYF.

This clonotype was counted a few times. This rearrangement joins TRBV18 to TRBJ2-6; D not resolved. The CDR3 covers 18 residues. V was cut by 1 base and J by 0 bases, with 13 bases left in between. Looked up from germline, CDR1 is KGHSH and CDR2 is LQKENI. CDR3 sequence (DNA): TGTGCCAGCTCACCACGGGTACACTCGATCTCTGGGGCCAACGTCCTGACTTTC. It codes for CASSPRVHSISGANVLTF.

This clonotype was detected only a few times. The V and J genes are TRBV7-9 and TRBJ2-1; 9 bases are a match to TRBD2. With V trimmed by 2 bases and J by 2 bases, 4 bases remained unmatched. Germline V gene lookup returns CDR1 SEHNR and CDR2 FQNEAQ (reference sequence). This CDR3 contains 16 residues. The CDR3 region has the DNA TGTGCCAGCAGCTTATCTAGCGGGGTGCCCTACAATGAGCAGTTCTTC. It yields the protein CASSLSSGVPYNEQFF. Based on the CDR3 plus reference TRBV7-9 and TRBJ2-1, the full variable domain is DTGVSQNPRHKITKRGQNVTFRCDPISEHNRLYWYRQTLGQGPEFLTYFQNEAQLEKSRLLSDRFSAERPKGSFSTLEIQRTEQGDSAMYLCASSLSSGVPYNEQFFGPGTRLTVL.

This clonotype was seen more than once but under ten times. This rearrangement joins TRBV7-3 to TRBJ2-1; the D is unclear. The V end lost 4 bases, the J end lost 5 bases, and 9 bases lay between the germline ends. This CDR3 region has 13 residues. Germline-derived CDR1 and CDR2 are SGHTA and FQGTGA. The CDR3 region is CASSSPNNNEQFF. The CDR3 DNA reads as TGTGCCAGCAGCTCTCCTAACAACAATGAGCAGTTCTTC. Drawing the rest from reference TRBV7-3 and TRBJ2-1, the complete variable domain is GAGVSQTPSNKVTEKGKYVELRCDPISGHTALYWYRQSLGQGPEFLIYFQGTGAADDSGLPNDRFFAVRPEGSVSTLKIQRTERGDSAVYLCASSSPNNNEQFFGPGTRLTVL.

Comments on this clonotype: One end of the junction is discordant with germline, which a read error may explain. V usage is TRBV3-1 and J usage is TRBJ2-4; TRBD2 might be the D (6 bases). From germline, CDR1 is LGHDT and CDR2 YNNKEL (reference sequence). The CDR3 extends over 17 amino acids. CDR3 loop: CASTQVEGTVAKNIQYF. Written as DNA, the CDR3 is TGTGCCAGCACCCAAGTGGAGGGGACGGTAGCCAAAAACATTCAGTACTTC. The entire variable domain, with the rest obtained from reference TRBV3-1 and TRBJ2-4, is as follows: DTAVSQTPKYLVTQMGNDKSIKCEQNLGHDTMYWYKQDSKKFLKIMFSYNNKELIINETVPNRFSPKSPDKAHLNLHINSLELGDSAVYFCASTQVEGTVAKNIQYFGAGTRLSVL.

This clonotype was seen only a few times. V gene TRBV12-3 or TRBV12-4 combines with J gene TRBJ1-5; 8 positions agree with TRBD1. V was pared by 2 bases and J by 4 bases, with 4 bases of the junction left unmatched. This CDR3 comprises 15 residues. CDR3 coding DNA: TGTGCCAGCAGTTTAACGGACAGGGATAATCAGCCCCAGCATTTT. It encodes CASSLTDRDNQPQHF.

V usage is TRBV4-2 and J usage is TRBJ2-1; maybe TRBD2 (7 bases). Germline V gives CDR1 LGHNA, CDR2 YNFKEQ. V lost 0 bases and J 9 bases, leaving 15 bases between the germline ends. The CDR3 length is 15 residues. The CDR3 DNA reads TGTGCCAGCAGCCAAGATTGGGGGGGCTACGGTGAGCAGTTCTTC. Amino acid sequence: CASSQDWGGYGEQFF.

This chain uses TRBV18 with TRBJ2-4; D call uncertain. The CDR3 loop spans 14 amino acids. Germline-derived CDR1 and CDR2 are KGHSH and LQKENI. With 6 bases removed from V and 0 bases from J, the gap between germline ends came to 9 bases. Here the CDR3 reads CASSAAGAKNIQYF. Here the CDR3 DNA reads TGTGCCAGCTCGGCCGCTGGAGCCAAAAACATTCAGTACTTC.

The chain recombines TRBV7-6 with TRBJ2-4; 9 bases match TRBD1. CDR3 length: 14 amino acids. Per germline, CDR1 SGHVS and CDR2 FNYEAQ. Losses at the gene ends were 5 bases for V and 8 bases for J; bases not matched to a gene: 7. The CDR3 loop is CASSHTGGLHIQYF. The CDR3 region has the DNA TGTGCCAGCAGCCACACAGGGGGCCTTCACATTCAGTACTTC.

The chain carries TRBV7-2 and TRBJ2-5; TRBD2 is a possible D gene (6 bases). Trimming removed 4 bases at V and 6 bases at J, with 12 bases between. Germline loops: CDR1 SGHTA, CDR2 FQGNSA. The CDR3 length is 13 residues. CDR3 coding DNA: TGTGCCAGCAGCTATACCCGGGGGAAGACCCAGTACTTC. Translating it yields CASSYTRGKTQYF.

The rearrangement joins TRBV12-3 or TRBV12-4 to TRBJ2-2; TRBD2 aligns across 8 bases. The junction had 11 bases not matched to a gene; V was cut back by 5 bases and J by 6 bases. This CDR3 is 16 amino acids long. As DNA, the CDR3 is TGTGCCAGCAGTGGGGGGGGACTAGTTTACGCCGGGGAGCTGTTTTTT. Protein product: CASSGGGLVYAGELFF.

This clonotype was recorded a few times. The chain joins TRBV29-1 to TRBJ2-5; D is possibly TRBD2 (6 bases). The length of the CDR3 is 11 residues. The V gene lost 4 bases and the J gene lost 5 bases, with 8 bases spanning the gap. Germline CDR1 and CDR2: SQVTM and ANQGSEA. The CDR3: CSVVRGETQYF. Here the CDR3 DNA reads TGCAGCGTTGTCCGGGGGGAGACCCAGTACTTC.

This clonotype was detected a few times. This sequence joins TRBV7-2 and TRBJ2-5, with D hard to call. The CDR3 totals 13 residues. The germline gives CDR1 SGHTA, CDR2 FQGNSA. Trimming took 6 bases from V and 5 from J, leaving 13 bases between them. CDR3 in amino acids: CASSYSMMETQYF. The DNA for the CDR3 is TGTGCCAGCAGTTATAGTATGATGGAGACCCAGTACTTC.

The gene calls are TRBV20-1 and TRBJ1-5; D gene ambiguous. Trimming cost V 0 bases and J 5 bases, with 11 bases left between them. CDR3 length: 14 amino acids. Germline CDR1 is DFQATT and CDR2 is SNEGSKA (reference sequence). The CDR3, as DNA: TGCAGTGCTAGAGATGGAAGGAACGATCAGCCCCAGCATTTT. Translated, it gives CSARDGRNDQPQHF.

The gene calls are TRBV7-8 and TRBJ2-7; 7 positions match TRBD1. Germline V lookup: CDR1 SGHVS, CDR2 FQNEAQ. Unmatched junction bases numbered 7, after V lost 0 bases and J lost 2 bases. The CDR3 consists of 16 residues. The CDR3 coding sequence is TGTGCCAGCAGCTTAGCGCCCAAGACAGGGACCTACGAGCAGTACTTC. It codes for CASSLAPKTGTYEQYF.

Only a few counts were recorded for this clonotype. The CDR3, as DNA: TGTGCCAGCAGCTTACGAACCTCGGGACAGACAGATACGCAGTATTTT. The encoded protein is CASSLRTSGQTDTQYF. This chain links TRBV7-2 with TRBJ2-3; 7 nucleotides agree with TRBD1. Germline V CDR1 and CDR2: SGHTA, FQGNSA. V gave up 2 bases and J gave up 3 bases; unmatched junction bases: 8. The CDR3 covers 16 residues.

The rearrangement uses TRBV30 and TRBJ2-2, with a weak D call TRBD2 (5 bases). CDR3 length: 11 residues. The germline V and J ends were trimmed by 8 bases and 5 bases, with 9 bases remaining between them. CDR1 and CDR2 (germline): GTSNPN, SVGIG (reference sequence). DNA for the CDR3: TGTGCCCGAGGGTGGACCGGGGAGCTGTTTTTT. Translating it yields CARGWTGELFF. Together with reference TRBV30 and TRBJ2-2, the CDR3 gives the full variable domain: SQTIHQWPATLVQPVGSPLSLECTVEGTSNPNLYWYRQAAGRGLQLLFYSVGIGQISSEVPQNLSASRPQDRQFILSSKKLLLSDSGFYLCARGWTGELFFGEGSRLTVL.